This TCR beta chain is drawn from a study of cytotoxic CD8 clonotypes in ibrutinib-treated CLL. The CDR3 has 14 residues. The germline gives CDR1 SGHRS, CDR2 YFSETQ. V gave up 2 bases and J gave up 5 bases; unmatched junction bases: 4. Using immunoSEQ multiplex PCR, the repertoire was profiled, and TCRdb retains in-frame clones only, with some absent. Here the sample spans 110,000 to 150,000 clones, around 77% being singletons. The receptor comes from a human donor with chronic lymphocytic leukemia. V gene TRBV5-1 combines with J gene TRBJ2-5; 9 nucleotides match TRBD2. This specimen consisted of PBMCs, obtained after 12 months of ibrutinib treatment. The CDR3 bases are TGCGCCAGCAGCTTAGTAGCGGGAGTGGAGACCCAGTACTTC. It specifies CASSLVAGVETQYF. Full variable domain (missing parts from reference TRBV5-1 and TRBJ2-5): KAGVTQTPRYLIKTRGQQVTLSCSPISGHRSVSWYQQTPGQGLQFLFEYFSETQRNKGNFPGRFSGRQFSNSRSEMNVSTLELGDSALYLCASSLVAGVETQYFGPGTRLLVL.